These 23 T cell receptor beta chains came from one sample sequenced in a study of cytomegalovirus exposure and HLA in healthy donors. The PCR was carried out with 60 Vbeta primers and 13 Jbeta primers. Libraries were prepared by immunoSEQ multiplex PCR; TCRdb keeps only in-frame clonotypes and omits some of them. This table has around 150,000 clones, roughly 85% appearing once. The sequenced sample was PBMCs. All receptors derive from a man aged 35 to 55 in good health and CMV-seropositive.

CDR3 residues: CAISGQGREQPQHF. In DNA form, the CDR3 reads TGTGCCATCTCCGGACAGGGAAGAGAACAGCCCCAGCATTTT. This chain connects TRBV10-3 to TRBJ1-5; 8 bases line up with TRBD1. The V gene's germline CDR1 is ENHRY and CDR2 SYGVKD. Trimming removed 8 bases from V and 7 bases from J; junction bases left unmatched: 10. The CDR3 sequence is 14 residues long.

The chain combines TRBV30 with TRBJ1-1; D remains ambiguous. This CDR3 has 14 amino acids. V shed 6 bases and J shed 4 bases, with 18 bases lying between them. The V gene's germline CDR1 is GTSNPN and CDR2 SVGIG (reference sequence). In DNA, the CDR3 is TGTGCCTGTGAAACTGGGCAGGATGGCACTGAAGCTTTCTTT. Its translation: CACETGQDGTEAFF.

The V and J genes are TRBV18 and TRBJ1-1, with no clear D. In germline, CDR1 is KGHSH, CDR2 LQKENI. Trimming removed 3 bases from V and 4 bases from J, with 15 bases in between. There are 15 residues in the CDR3. The CDR3 reads CASSPVVGSGTEAFF. DNA for the CDR3: TGTGCCAGCTCACCGGTAGTAGGGAGTGGCACTGAAGCTTTCTTT.

This chain joins TRBV9 and TRBJ2-1; D is uncertain. The CDR3 loop spans 13 amino acids. The V end was cut by 0 bases, the J end by 7 bases, with 8 bases between. CDR1 is SGDLS and CDR2 is YYNGEE in the germline V gene. CDR3 residues: CASSVGGENEQFF. The DNA for the CDR3 is TGTGCCAGCAGCGTAGGAGGCGAGAATGAGCAGTTCTTC.

Here the CDR3 DNA reads TGCGCCAGCAGCTTGCAGGGGGCTTTTGGCTACACCTTC. Translation: CASSLQGAFGYTF. The genes are TRBV5-1 and TRBJ1-2, with 8 bases fitting TRBD1. Germline CDR1 and CDR2: SGHRS and YFSETQ. The ends lost 1 base at V and 7 bases at J; junction bases unmatched: 3. The CDR3 contains 13 residues.

This rearrangement joins TRBV10-3 to TRBJ2-2, with D maybe TRBD2 (5 bases). Looked up from germline, CDR1 is ENHRY and CDR2 is SYGVKD. The CDR3 has 16 amino acids. With 4 bases removed from V and 6 bases from J, the gap between germline ends came to 18 bases. The CDR3 sequence: CAISVVPGILPGELFF. CDR3 DNA sequence: TGTGCCATCAGTGTTGTACCGGGAATCTTACCCGGGGAGCTGTTTTTT.

This chain uses TRBV27 with TRBJ2-2, with 10 bases lining up with TRBD2. CDR1 and CDR2 from the germline V gene are MNHEY and SMNVEV (reference sequence). V was clipped by 4 bases and J by 8 bases; unmatched bases: 7. CDR3 length equals 15 residues. CDR3 coding DNA: TGTGCCAGCAGTTGGACTAGCGGAGGGCGGGGGGAGCTGTTTTTT. Its protein is CASSWTSGGRGELFF.

J is TRBJ1-1 and V is TRBV27; 9 positions match TRBD1. J was trimmed by 6 bases and V by 4 bases; bases with no gene match: 6. Germline V gives CDR1 MNHEY, CDR2 SMNVEV (reference sequence). This CDR3 comprises 14 residues. The CDR3 DNA follows: TGTGCCAGCAGTTCTCGGACAGGGGCACCTGAAGCTTTCTTT. This codes for CASSSRTGAPEAFF.

This chain joins TRBV11-2 and TRBJ2-1; 7 nucleotides match TRBD2. Unmatched junction bases numbered 8, after V lost 0 bases and J lost 0 bases. CDR1 and CDR2 (germline): SGHAT, FQNNGV. This CDR3 comprises 18 residues. The CDR3 nucleotides are TGTGCCAGCAGCTTAGATCCCCTAGCGGAAAGCTCCTACAATGAGCAGTTCTTC. Its translation is CASSLDPLAESSYNEQFF.

The chain links TRBV5-1 to TRBJ1-6, with TRBD1 as a possible D gene (6 bases). This CDR3 is built from 17 residues. V gave up 4 bases and J gave up 7 bases, with 21 bases separating them. The germline CDR1 and CDR2 sequences are SGHRS and YFSETQ. This CDR3 is CASSPNIRGPANSPLHF. The CDR3 bases are TGCGCCAGCAGCCCTAATATCAGGGGCCCCGCAAATTCACCCCTCCACTTT.

V and J are TRBV28 and TRBJ2-7, with D possibly being TRBD1 (7 bases). The V gene lost 4 bases and the J gene lost 3 bases, with 19 bases spanning the gap. The germline V gene encodes CDR1 MDHEN and CDR2 SYDVKM. This CDR3 comprises 16 residues. In nucleotides, the CDR3 is TGTGCCAGCAGTTCCTCCGGCGACAGGGAGGACTACGAGCAGTACTTC. It is translated as CASSSSGDREDYEQYF.

CDR3 coding DNA: TGTGCCTGGAGTGTACGAAGGACAACCGGGACTAGCATCTACAATGAGCAGTTCTTC. Translated, it gives CAWSVRRTTGTSIYNEQFF. This sequence joins TRBV30 and TRBJ2-1, with TRBD2 identical over 9 bases. Germline CDR1 reads GTSNPN; CDR2 reads SVGIG (reference sequence). The CDR3 totals 19 residues. V lost 0 bases to trimming and J lost 3 bases; unmatched junction nucleotides: 15.

The V call is TRBV7-3, the J call TRBJ1-6; unclear D gene. The CDR3 runs 16 residues. Germline loops: CDR1 SGHTA, CDR2 FQGTGA. The V end was cut by 2 bases, the J end by 7 bases, with 15 bases between. CDR3 loop: CASSLGGGRRNSPLHF. The CDR3 DNA reads as TGTGCCAGCAGCTTAGGTGGAGGGAGGAGGAATTCACCCCTCCACTTT.

The rearrangement links TRBV13 to TRBJ1-4; 8 bases line up with TRBD1. The junction had 5 bases not matched to a gene; V was cut back by 5 bases and J by 3 bases. In germline, CDR1 is PRHDT, CDR2 FYEKMQ (reference sequence). This CDR3 region has 15 residues. CDR3 sequence (DNA): TGTGCCAGCAGCCGACAGGGGAATGCTAATGAAAAACTGTTTTTT. It yields the protein CASSRQGNANEKLFF.

This chain links TRBV6-1 with TRBJ1-6, with D hard to call. There are 12 residues in the CDR3. CDR1 and CDR2 (germline): MNHNS, SASEGT. Trimming took off 3 bases at V and 14 bases at J, with 11 bases between the two ends. CDR3 nucleotides: TGTGCCAGCAGTGACCACTTTTTCGCCCTCCACTTT. Translating gives CASSDHFFALHF.

About this clone itself: At one end, the junction sequence differs from germline, possibly due to a read error. The V call is TRBV7-9, the J call TRBJ1-4, with a weak D call TRBD1 (6 bases). The CDR3 is 14 amino acids. Per germline, CDR1 SEHNR and CDR2 FQNEAQ (reference sequence). The CDR3 sequence: CSSSLSGANEKLFF. CDR3 bases: TGTTCCAGCAGCTTATCAGGGGCTAATGAAAAACTGTTTTTT.

The chain links TRBV13 to TRBJ1-1; no firm D call. The CDR3 has 14 amino acids. V lost 6 bases and J 1 base, leaving 12 bases between the germline ends. CDR1 and CDR2 (germline): PRHDT, FYEKMQ (reference sequence). CDR3 region: CASSFTEKNTEAFF. The CDR3 DNA reads TGTGCCAGCAGTTTTACAGAGAAGAACACTGAAGCTTTCTTT.

The V call is TRBV15, the J call TRBJ2-7; tentatively, D is TRBD2 (6 bases). Trimming took 2 bases from V and 6 from J, leaving 17 bases between them. The length of the CDR3 is 15 residues. CDR1 and CDR2 (germline): LNHNV, YYDKDF (reference sequence). The chain's CDR3 is CATSRSLAGGPEQYF. In nucleotides, the CDR3 is TGTGCCACCAGCAGATCCCTTGCCGGGGGTCCCGAGCAGTACTTC.

The CDR3 region has the DNA TGTGCCAGCAGTGAAACGGTATGGACAGATAAACTTTCTCACTCTGGGGCCAACGTCCTGACTTTC. Its protein is CASSETVWTDKLSHSGANVLTF. The chain employs TRBV2 and TRBJ2-6; perhaps TRBD1 as D (6 bases). In germline, CDR1 is SNHLY, CDR2 FYNNEI. V dropped 2 bases and J dropped 0 bases, with 26 bases sitting between them. The CDR3 is 22 amino acids.

The chain is built from TRBV18 and TRBJ2-7, with a weak D call TRBD2 (5 bases). With 3 bases removed from V and 2 bases from J, the gap between germline ends came to 8 bases. The CDR3 is 13 amino acids. Germline V gene sequence: CDR1 KGHSH, CDR2 LQKENI. The CDR3 spells CASSPPGTYEQYF. The DNA of the CDR3 is TGTGCCAGCTCACCCCCGGGGACCTACGAGCAGTACTTC.

The chain links TRBV6-5 to TRBJ1-4, with TRBD1 as a possible D gene (5 bases). This CDR3 comprises 15 residues. The V end was cut by 0 bases, the J end by 4 bases, with 9 bases between. The germline gives CDR1 MNHEY, CDR2 SVGAGI. The CDR3 here is CASSYSDNYNEKLFF. The CDR3 DNA reads TGTGCCAGCAGTTACTCGGACAACTATAATGAAAAACTGTTTTTT.

The gene calls are TRBV30 and TRBJ2-3; tentative D call: TRBD1 (6 bases). The V end was cut by 7 bases, the J end by 6 bases, with 14 bases between. The CDR3 length is 12 residues. CDR1 is GTSNPN, CDR2 SVGIG, per germline (reference sequence). CDR3 bases: TGTGCCTCTACTCCAGGGGCGGATACGCAGTATTTT. This gives the protein CASTPGADTQYF.

This sequence joins TRBV7-9 and TRBJ2-7, with 10 positions matching TRBD1. The CDR3 has 16 amino acids. CDR1 and CDR2 from the germline V gene are SEHNR and FQNEAQ (reference sequence). V gave up 1 base and J gave up 5 bases; unmatched junction bases: 8. This chain's CDR3 is CASSLGAGTGAHEQYF. As DNA, the CDR3 is TGTGCCAGCAGCTTAGGGGCCGGGACAGGGGCCCACGAGCAGTACTTC.